Here is one T cell receptor beta chain with its context. Its cognate antigen is unknown. This record belongs to a study of cytomegalovirus exposure and HLA in healthy donors. Findings of the study overall: Across HLA loci, a later analysis found differing TCR association rates, with DRB1 most and HLA-C fewest. At a 0.05 false discovery rate, a later analysis found around 17,000 TCR beta sequences to be associated with HLA alleles. As a later analysis showed, a missense DCLRE1C variant was linked to trimming of TCR beta V- and J-genes. A further, later analysis showed that HLA-associated TCR beta chains (compared with equally common others) were more clonally expanded.

With 60 Vbeta and 13 Jbeta primers, the PCR was carried out. Sequencing used immunoSEQ multiplex PCR; TCRdb keeps in-frame clones, though not all of them. Seen here are roughly 180,000 clones, around 80% observed once, and the top ten hold less than 2.5%. The CDR3 has 14 residues. The V segment lost 3 bases and the J segment 8 bases; nucleotides outside the gene matches: 12. From germline, CDR1 is SQVTM and CDR2 ANQGSEA. This sequence originates from a male donor in good health and CMV-seronegative. This sequence joins TRBV29-1 and TRBJ1-2; 7 positions match TRBD1. The sample consisted of PBMCs. The CDR3 spells CSVDLAGTARGYTF. DNA for the CDR3: TGCAGCGTTGACTTAGCCGGGACAGCTAGGGGCTACACCTTC.